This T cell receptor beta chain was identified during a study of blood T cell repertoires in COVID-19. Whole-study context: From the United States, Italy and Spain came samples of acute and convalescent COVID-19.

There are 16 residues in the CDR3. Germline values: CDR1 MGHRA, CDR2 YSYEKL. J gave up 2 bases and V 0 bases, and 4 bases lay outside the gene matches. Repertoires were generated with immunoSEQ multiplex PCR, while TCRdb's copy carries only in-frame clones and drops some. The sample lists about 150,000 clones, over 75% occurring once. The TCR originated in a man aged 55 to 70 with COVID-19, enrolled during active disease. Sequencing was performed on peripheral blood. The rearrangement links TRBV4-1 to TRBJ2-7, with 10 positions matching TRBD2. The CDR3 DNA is TGCGCCAGCAGCCAAGAGGCAACTAGCGGGACCTACGAGCAGTACTTC. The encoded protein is CASSQEATSGTYEQYF.